What follows are 9 T cell receptor beta chains derived from one specimen sequenced in a study of cytomegalovirus exposure and HLA in healthy donors. Libraries were prepared by immunoSEQ multiplex PCR; TCRdb keeps only in-frame clonotypes and omits some of them. The sample shows more than 75,000 clones, 85% to 95% of them seen only once. Specimen: PBMCs. The receptors stem from a man younger than 35 in good health and CMV-seronegative.

V and J are TRBV27 and TRBJ1-1; a weak D match, TRBD1 (6 bases). CDR1 and CDR2 (germline): MNHEY, SMNVEV (reference sequence). V dropped 1 base and J dropped 0 bases, with 24 bases sitting between them. This CDR3 comprises 20 residues. The CDR3 loop reads CASSLYGGAPTGRMNTEAFF. In DNA form, the CDR3 reads TGTGCCAGCAGTTTATATGGGGGGGCGCCCACCGGACGGATGAACACTGAAGCTTTCTTT.

CDR3 DNA sequence: TGTGCCAGCAGCTACCTCTCCGGGACAGGCCCCTACGAGCAGTACTTC. This sequence encodes CASSYLSGTGPYEQYF. V usage is TRBV7-6 and J usage is TRBJ2-7; 8 bases match TRBD1. This CDR3 is built from 16 residues. V dropped 4 bases and J dropped 2; count of bases not matched to a gene: 10. Germline assignment: CDR1 SGHVS and CDR2 FNYEAQ.

This clone was counted once. The chain combines TRBV6-5 with TRBJ2-7, with 8 bases aligning to TRBD1. This CDR3 is built from 16 residues. Germline assignment: CDR1 MNHEY and CDR2 SVGAGI. V lost 0 bases, J lost 4 bases, and 8 bases stayed unmatched. The CDR3 sequence: CASSYSIPTGAYEQYF. CDR3 nucleotide sequence: TGTGCCAGCAGTTACTCGATACCGACAGGGGCGTACGAGCAGTACTTC.

This clone came up a few times. The chain carries TRBV6-1 and TRBJ2-2; 7 bases align to TRBD1. With V trimmed by 7 bases and J by 3 bases, 5 bases remained unmatched. The CDR3 covers 14 residues. CDR1 and CDR2 (germline): MNHNS, SASEGT. DNA for the CDR3: TGTGCCAGCAAAGGGCAGGGGGACACCGGGGAGCTGTTTTTT. Translated: CASKGQGDTGELFF.

The CDR3 coding sequence is TGTGCCATCAGTGGGGGGGACCAAGAGACCCAGTACTTC. It specifies CAISGGDQETQYF. V usage is TRBV10-3 and J usage is TRBJ2-5, with D maybe TRBD2 (6 bases). Germline-derived CDR1 and CDR2 are ENHRY and SYGVKD. There are 13 residues in the CDR3. Between the trimmed V and J ends, which lost 4 bases and 0 bases, there was a span of 6 bases.

Here the CDR3 reads CASSPSGNADTQYF. The CDR3 DNA sequence: TGTGCCAGCAGCCCTAGCGGGAACGCAGATACGCAGTATTTT. This chain links TRBV6-5 with TRBJ2-3, with 9 bases aligning to TRBD2. The germline V gene has CDR1 MNHEY and CDR2 SVGAGI. With 6 bases clipped from V and 4 bases from J, the junction kept 5 bases outside the gene matches. The CDR3 totals 14 residues.

The chain employs TRBV2 and TRBJ1-5; 7 bases are a match to TRBD1. Germline values: CDR1 SNHLY, CDR2 FYNNEI. The CDR3 is 15 amino acids. Trimming cost V 4 bases and J 12 bases; bases outside gene matches: 15. The CDR3 DNA sequence: TGTGCCAGCAGTGTCGAGGGGGCCCCCGGTTTGAGCCAGCATTTT. It specifies CASSVEGAPGLSQHF.

This sequence joins TRBV5-1 and TRBJ1-2; D perhaps matches TRBD1 (5 bases). This CDR3 spans 12 amino acids. CDR1 SGHRS and CDR2 YFSETQ come from the germline V gene. The V end lost 7 bases, the J end lost 1 base, and 8 bases lay between the germline ends. CDR3 protein: CASGGSNYGYTF. In nucleotides, the CDR3 is TGCGCCAGCGGGGGGAGTAACTATGGCTACACCTTC. Variable domain in full (rest from reference TRBV5-1 and TRBJ1-2): KAGVTQTPRYLIKTRGQQVTLSCSPISGHRSVSWYQQTPGQGLQFLFEYFSETQRNKGNFPGRFSGRQFSNSRSEMNVSTLELGDSALYLCASGGSNYGYTFGSGTRLTVV.

The chain combines TRBV9 with TRBJ2-1, with 9 bases lining up with TRBD2. The CDR3 contains 15 residues. V lost 1 base to trimming and J lost 5 bases; unmatched junction nucleotides: 4. Germline CDR1 SGDLS, CDR2 YYNGEE. CDR3: CASSVKASGDNEQFF. The CDR3 DNA is TGTGCCAGCAGCGTAAAGGCTAGCGGGGACAATGAGCAGTTCTTC. Complete variable domain (other parts from reference TRBV9 and TRBJ2-1): DSGVTQTPKHLITATGQRVTLRCSPRSGDLSVYWYQQSLDQGLQFLIQYYNGEERAKGNILERFSAQQFPDLHSELNLSSLELGDSALYFCASSVKASGDNEQFFGPGTRLTVL.